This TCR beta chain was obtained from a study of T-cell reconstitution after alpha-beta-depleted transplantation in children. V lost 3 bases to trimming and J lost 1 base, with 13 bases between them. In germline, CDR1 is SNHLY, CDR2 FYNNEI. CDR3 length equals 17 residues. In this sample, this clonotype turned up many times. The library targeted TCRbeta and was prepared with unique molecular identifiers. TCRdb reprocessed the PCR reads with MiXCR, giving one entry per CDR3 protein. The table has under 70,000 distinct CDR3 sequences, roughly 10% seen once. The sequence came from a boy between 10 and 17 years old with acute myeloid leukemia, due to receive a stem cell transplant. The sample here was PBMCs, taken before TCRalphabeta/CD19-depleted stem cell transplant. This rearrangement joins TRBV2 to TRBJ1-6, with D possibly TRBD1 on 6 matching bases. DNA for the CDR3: TGTGCCAGCAGTGACCTCCAGGGGCGTTCCTATAATTCACCCCTCCACTTT. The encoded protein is CASSDLQGRSYNSPLHF.